This passage covers 27 T cell receptor beta chains from one sample sequenced in a study of long-term antiretroviral therapy in people with HIV. Survey-level immunoSEQ v3.0 assays were run. The method was immunoSEQ multiplex PCR; TCRdb's version includes in-frame clones alone and lacks a portion of them. The sample has 17,000 or so clones; 75% to 95% are singletons. The sample consisted of unsorted PBMCs, taken 0.3 years after starting antiretroviral therapy. The origin of the receptors is a man between 60 and 75 years old with HIV.

The chain joins TRBV2 to TRBJ2-4; tentatively, D is TRBD2 (5 bases). Trimming shortened V by 7 bases and J by 8 bases, and 9 bases separated the two germline ends. Germline loops: CDR1 SNHLY, CDR2 FYNNEI. The CDR3 covers 11 residues. The CDR3 region is CASNYGDIQYF. The CDR3 DNA reads as TGTGCCAGCAACTACGGGGACATTCAGTACTTC.

The rearrangement joins TRBV15 to TRBJ2-3; 10 nucleotides match TRBD2. The CDR3 length is 17 residues. CDR1 is LNHNV and CDR2 is YYDKDF in the germline V gene (reference sequence). Unmatched junction bases numbered 6, after V lost 0 bases and J lost 3 bases. CDR3 in amino acids: CATSREASGGHTDTQYF. The CDR3 region has the DNA TGTGCCACCAGCAGAGAGGCTAGCGGGGGCCATACAGATACGCAGTATTTT. The whole variable domain, filled in from reference TRBV15 and TRBJ2-3, reads DAMVIQNPRYQVTQFGKPVTLSCSQTLNHNVMYWYQQKSSQAPKLLFHYYDKDFNNEADTPDNFQSRRPNTSFCFLDIRSPGLGDTAMYLCATSREASGGHTDTQYFGPGTRLTVL.

The chain carries TRBV7-9 and TRBJ1-2; D is ambiguous. The germline CDR1 and CDR2 sequences are SEHNR and FQNEAQ (reference sequence). This CDR3 is 12 amino acids long. The ends were cut back, 2 bases at V and 7 bases at J, with 8 bases in the middle. CDR3 residues: CASSLIRSGYTF. Written as DNA, the CDR3 is TGTGCCAGCAGCTTAATCCGGAGTGGCTACACCTTC. The entire variable domain, with the rest obtained from reference TRBV7-9 and TRBJ1-2, is as follows: DTGVSQNPRHKITKRGQNVTFRCDPISEHNRLYWYRQTLGQGPEFLTYFQNEAQLEKSRLLSDRFSAERPKGSFSTLEIQRTEQGDSAMYLCASSLIRSGYTFGSGTRLTVV.

The chain employs TRBV5-5 and TRBJ2-2; 11 nucleotides line up with TRBD1. Losses at the gene ends were 2 bases for V and 4 bases for J; bases not matched to a gene: 4. Germline V CDR1 and CDR2: SGHKS, YYEKEE (reference sequence). The CDR3 has 16 residues. CDR3 in amino acids: CASSLVGTGGTGELFF. CDR3 sequence (DNA): TGTGCCAGCAGCTTAGTAGGGACAGGGGGCACCGGGGAGCTGTTTTTT.

The rearrangement joins TRBV7-9 to TRBJ2-4; perhaps TRBD2 as D (5 bases). The CDR3 is 15 amino acids. Trimming stripped 3 bases from V and 6 bases from J, with 15 bases between. Germline CDR1 is SEHNR and CDR2 is FQNEAQ (reference sequence). CDR3 coding DNA: TGTGCCAGCAGCTTGGCGCTTAGCGATGGAAACATTCAGTACTTC. Residues: CASSLALSDGNIQYF.

The DNA of the CDR3 is TGTGCCAGCAGTGAAGCCAGGCAGGGTGGTCAAGAGACCCAGTACTTC. This encodes CASSEARQGGQETQYF. The chain combines TRBV6-1 with TRBJ2-5; maybe TRBD1 (5 bases). V was shortened by 0 bases and J by 2 bases, with 13 bases between the two germline ends. CDR3 length: 16 amino acids. CDR1 MNHNS and CDR2 SASEGT come from the germline V gene.

This sequence joins TRBV5-1 and TRBJ2-7, with D possibly matching TRBD2 (6 bases). Germline-derived CDR1 and CDR2 are SGHRS and YFSETQ. V lost 2 bases and J lost 3, with 21 bases in between. The CDR3 sequence is 17 residues long. CDR3 in amino acids: CASSFSPLERVNYEQYF. Here the CDR3 DNA reads TGCGCCAGCAGCTTTTCCCCCCTGGAGCGGGTGAACTACGAGCAGTACTTC.

This chain connects TRBV15 to TRBJ1-2; 8 bases align to TRBD1. The germline V gene has CDR1 LNHNV and CDR2 YYDKDF (reference sequence). V was clipped by 5 bases and J by 0 bases; unmatched bases: 5. The CDR3 is 15 residues long. The CDR3: CATSLRTGTNYGYTF. As DNA, the CDR3 is TGTGCCACCAGCCTTCGGACAGGGACTAACTATGGCTACACCTTC. Drawing the rest from reference TRBV15 and TRBJ1-2, the complete variable domain is DAMVIQNPRYQVTQFGKPVTLSCSQTLNHNVMYWYQQKSSQAPKLLFHYYDKDFNNEADTPDNFQSRRPNTSFCFLDIRSPGLGDTAMYLCATSLRTGTNYGYTFGSGTRLTVV.

This clone appeared a few times. The rearrangement uses TRBV6-6 and TRBJ1-2; 9 bases align to TRBD1. Germline assignment: CDR1 MNHNY and CDR2 SVGAGI (reference sequence). The CDR3 extends over 15 amino acids. V lost 2 bases to trimming and J lost 4 bases; unmatched junction nucleotides: 5. CDR3 region: CASSYPGQGFYGYTF. The CDR3 coding sequence is TGTGCCAGCAGTTACCCGGGACAGGGCTTCTATGGCTACACCTTC.

The V and J genes are TRBV11-3 and TRBJ2-5; weak D call: TRBD1 (8 bases). This CDR3 is 14 amino acids long. V dropped 8 bases and J dropped 7 bases, with 20 bases sitting between them. The germline V gene encodes CDR1 SGHNT and CDR2 YENEEA. The CDR3 loop reads CASQRQGRGGTQYF. In DNA form, the CDR3 reads TGTGCCAGCCAAAGACAGGGGAGGGGGGGGACCCAGTACTTC. The complete variable domain, with remaining parts taken from reference TRBV11-3 and TRBJ2-5, reads EAGVVQSPRYKIIEKKQPVAFWCNPISGHNTLYWYLQNLGQGPELLIRYENEEAVDDSQLPKDRFSAERLKGVDSTLKIQPAELGDSAVYLCASQRQGRGGTQYFGPGTRLLVL.

This rearrangement joins TRBV4-1 to TRBJ1-2; D is perhaps TRBD1 (5 bases). There are 13 residues in the CDR3. Trimming shortened V by 5 bases and J by 8 bases, and 15 bases separated the two germline ends. Per germline, CDR1 MGHRA and CDR2 YSYEKL. The CDR3 DNA reads as TGCGCCAGCAGCACGGACATAAGGAACGGCTACACCTTC. This codes for CASSTDIRNGYTF.

This chain connects TRBV9 to TRBJ1-3; D remains ambiguous. V was shortened by 0 bases and J by 4 bases, with 5 bases between the two germline ends. Germline lookup yields CDR1 SGDLS and CDR2 YYNGEE. The CDR3 covers 13 residues. The CDR3 region has the DNA TGTGCCAGCAGCGTAGACCGAGGAAACACCATATATTTT. Translated, it gives CASSVDRGNTIYF.

The CDR3 sequence is CASSAGQYGYTF. CDR3 nucleotide sequence: TGTGCCAGCAGCGCGGGACAGTATGGCTACACCTTC. The rearrangement links TRBV5-4 to TRBJ1-2; 7 bases line up with TRBD1. With V trimmed by 4 bases and J by 5 bases, 2 bases remained unmatched. The germline gives CDR1 SGHNT, CDR2 YYREEE (reference sequence). CDR3 size: 12 residues.

The chain combines TRBV10-2 with TRBJ2-3; D remains unclear. Between the trimmed V and J ends, which lost 3 bases and 7 bases, there was a span of 5 bases. The germline V gene encodes CDR1 WSHSY and CDR2 SAAADI. CDR3 length: 11 amino acids. The CDR3 DNA sequence: TGCGCCAGCAGTGAAGGAAATACGCAGTATTTT. It specifies CASSEGNTQYF.

The rearrangement joins TRBV21-1 to TRBJ2-7; TRBD1, the D gene given by the table, was not confirmed from the DNA. TRBV21-1 is recorded as a pseudogene. The CDR3 extends over 14 amino acids. As DNA, the CDR3 is TGTGCCAGCAGACGACGGACAAAAACCTACGAGCAGTACTTC. Translation gives CASRRRTKTYEQYF.

This rearrangement joins TRBV5-4 to TRBJ2-4; D is unresolved. Germline-derived CDR1 and CDR2 are SGHNT and YYREEE (reference sequence). Trimming pared 4 bases from V and 2 bases from J, leaving 13 bases between. The CDR3 is made up of 15 amino acids. The CDR3 nucleotides read TGTGCCAGCAGCGTCAAGTTTGGGACCAAAAACATTCAGTACTTC. This encodes CASSVKFGTKNIQYF.

This clone was recorded once. The rearrangement uses TRBV27 and TRBJ1-1; the D is unclear. Germline CDR1 reads MNHEY; CDR2 reads SMNVEV (reference sequence). CDR3 length: 13 amino acids. Trimming left V 4 bases short and J 0 bases short, with 6 bases between. CDR3 DNA sequence: TGTGCCAGCAGTTCCGGGGTGAACACTGAAGCTTTCTTT. Protein sequence: CASSSGVNTEAFF.

In this sample, this clone turned up a few times. The rearrangement links TRBV9 to TRBJ2-7; 7 nucleotides align to TRBD1. V trimming: 3 bases; J trimming: 2 bases; junction bases outside the gene matches: 5. CDR1 and CDR2 from the germline V gene are SGDLS and YYNGEE. This CDR3 spans 14 amino acids. The CDR3 DNA follows: TGTGCCAGCAGCGGCGAGGGGGCCCCCTACGAGCAGTACTTC. Protein sequence: CASSGEGAPYEQYF.

The chain couples TRBV9 to TRBJ2-5; a weak D match, TRBD2 (5 bases). Germline assignment: CDR1 SGDLS and CDR2 YYNGEE. This CDR3 has 14 residues. The germline V and J ends were trimmed by 1 base and 7 bases, with 14 bases remaining between them. For the CDR3, the DNA is TGTGCCAGCAGCGTATGGACCGGAGAGGGGACCCAGTACTTC. It encodes CASSVWTGEGTQYF.

V is TRBV5-5 and J is TRBJ1-4; possibly TRBD1 for D (6 bases). The CDR3 is 14 residues long. Between the trimmed V and J ends, which lost 2 bases and 4 bases, there was a span of 9 bases. The V gene's germline CDR1 is SGHKS and CDR2 YYEKEE (reference sequence). The CDR3 is CASSFGRGNEKLFF. CDR3 nucleotide sequence: TGTGCCAGCAGCTTTGGCAGGGGTAATGAAAAACTGTTTTTT.

The chain is built from TRBV7-2 and TRBJ1-1, with a weak D call TRBD1 (6 bases). V gave up 5 bases and J gave up 1 base, with 17 bases separating them. The length of the CDR3 is 16 residues. Germline lookup yields CDR1 SGHTA and CDR2 FQGNSA. CDR3 nucleotide sequence: TGTGCCAGCAGCCCCCAAGGAGGGGGGACGAACACTGAAGCTTTCTTT. As protein: CASSPQGGGTNTEAFF. The full variable domain, completed using reference TRBV7-2 and TRBJ1-1, is GAGVSQSPSNKVTEKGKDVELRCDPISGHTALYWYRQSLGQGLEFLIYFQGNSAPDKSGLPSDRFSAERTGGSVSTLTIQRTQQEDSAVYLCASSPQGGGTNTEAFFGQGTRLTVV.

Points on this clone: The junction differs from germline at one of its ends, possibly a read error. This chain links TRBV19 with TRBJ2-5; 8 nucleotides align to TRBD2. The germline V gene has CDR1 LNHDA and CDR2 SQIVND (reference sequence). CDR3 size: 15 residues. CDR3 loop: CASRIAGISQETQYF. CDR3 nucleotide sequence: TGTGCCAGTAGAATAGCGGGGATAAGCCAAGAGACCCAGTACTTC.

The genes are TRBV6-5 and TRBJ1-2, with D possibly TRBD1 on 6 matching bases. In germline, CDR1 is MNHEY, CDR2 SVGAGI. The CDR3 contains 15 residues. Trimming pared 3 bases from V and 8 bases from J, leaving 19 bases between. This CDR3 reads CASSYRGTLGRGYTF. CDR3 in DNA: TGTGCCAGCAGTTATAGGGGGACACTGGGAAGAGGCTACACCTTC.

V usage is TRBV29-1 and J usage is TRBJ1-2, with 8 nucleotides matching TRBD1. After removal of 8 bases from V and 4 bases from J, the junction contained 9 bases not matched to a gene. Germline V gene lookup returns CDR1 SQVTM and CDR2 ANQGSEA. The CDR3 totals 13 residues. The CDR3 loop reads CSTLQGGRYGYTF. DNA for the CDR3: TGCAGCACCCTACAGGGGGGCCGCTATGGCTACACCTTC.

This rearrangement joins TRBV2 to TRBJ1-2; D unresolved. The CDR3 contains 15 residues. V was trimmed by 8 bases and J by 4 bases, leaving 20 bases between them. CDR1 is SNHLY, CDR2 FYNNEI, per germline. CDR3 region: CASSEDTGVIYGYTF. In DNA form, the CDR3 reads TGTGCCAGCTCCGAGGATACGGGAGTCATCTATGGCTACACCTTC. The entire variable domain, with the rest obtained from reference TRBV2 and TRBJ1-2, is as follows: EPEVTQTPSHQVTQMGQEVILRCVPISNHLYFYWYRQILGQKVEFLVSFYNNEISEKSEIFDDQFSVERPDGSNFTLKIRSTKLEDSAMYFCASSEDTGVIYGYTFGSGTRLTVV.

The V and J genes are TRBV19 and TRBJ2-5, with a possible D match to TRBD2 (6 bases). Trimming shortened V by 3 bases and J by 4 bases, and 9 bases separated the two germline ends. Germline lookup yields CDR1 LNHDA and CDR2 SQIVND (reference sequence). The CDR3 spans 13 residues. The CDR3 nucleotides are TGTGCCAGTAGTATCGTGGGACTAGAGACCCAGTACTTC. This sequence encodes CASSIVGLETQYF.

The V call is TRBV28, the J call TRBJ2-6; possible D gene TRBD1, 6 bases. V was trimmed by 7 bases and J by 0 bases, leaving 7 bases between them. The germline V gene has CDR1 MDHEN and CDR2 SYDVKM. CDR3 length equals 14 residues. In DNA, the CDR3 is TGTGCCAGCAAAGGGGGCTCTGGGGCCAACGTCCTGACTTTC. Amino acids: CASKGGSGANVLTF.